Below, 26 T cell receptor beta chains from the same sample are listed, as sequenced in a study of post-analysis software for immune sequencing data. Study-wide findings and caveats: About 5 TRBV segments were more frequent in patients than controls; TRBV5-6, TRBV5-1 and TRBV20-1 belonged to this group.

Their specific antigens are unknown. cDNA libraries for TCR beta contained unique molecular identifiers. TCRdb called the PCR reads again in MiXCR, with one record for every CDR3 protein. The repertoire holds hundreds of thousands of distinct CDR3 sequences, roughly 45% seen once, with 12% in the top ten. The sample comprised blood. These receptors originate from a girl aged 10 to 17 with multiple sclerosis.

This chain joins TRBV20-1 and TRBJ2-3, with 7 nucleotides matching TRBD2. V lost 3 bases to trimming and J lost 1 base; unmatched junction nucleotides: 4. CDR3 size: 14 residues. The V gene's germline CDR1 is DFQATT and CDR2 SNEGSKA (reference sequence). The CDR3 loop is CSASLLAGTDTQYF. CDR3 DNA: TGCAGTGCTAGTTTGCTAGCGGGCACAGATACGCAGTATTTT.

The table lists this clonotype with a few counts. At one of its ends the junction is not consistent with the germline gene, which may arise from a read error. The V call is TRBV20-1, the J call TRBJ2-5; tentative D call: TRBD2 (5 bases). The J call may be in error: the DNA end matches TRBJ2-7 better. There are 16 residues in the CDR3. The germline V gene encodes CDR1 DFQATT and CDR2 SNEGSKA (reference sequence). The CDR3 region is CSTRGKPGELLFEQYF. The CDR3 nucleotides are TGCAGTACTAGAGGGAAACCGGGCGAATTGCTGTTCGAGCAGTACTTC.

This clonotype was picked up a small number of times. The chain links TRBV5-1 to TRBJ2-1, with D possibly TRBD1 on 5 matching bases. The V end lost 0 bases, the J end lost 4 bases, and 14 bases lay between the germline ends. Per germline, CDR1 SGHRS and CDR2 YFSETQ. The CDR3 has 16 residues. CDR3 region: CASSLGGLQEYNEQFF. The CDR3 coding sequence is TGCGCCAGCAGCTTGGGGGGCCTTCAAGAGTACAATGAGCAGTTCTTC.

This clonotype was seen more than once but under ten times. J is TRBJ2-2 and V is TRBV29-1; D is unclear. V shed 6 bases and J shed 0 bases, with 5 bases lying between them. This CDR3 region has 12 residues. Looked up from germline, CDR1 is SQVTM and CDR2 is ANQGSEA. The DNA of the CDR3 is TGCAGCGTGTCTACGAACACCGGGGAGCTGTTTTTT. Translating it yields CSVSTNTGELFF.

J is TRBJ2-5 and V is TRBV7-6, with TRBD2 matching over 10 bases. The assigned J gene may be wrong: the sequence end matches TRBJ2-7 better. The CDR3 has 16 residues. Germline CDR1 SGHVS, CDR2 FNYEAQ. In DNA, the CDR3 is TGTGCCAGCAGCCACCGACCAGCGGGAGGGCCAGGCGAGCAGTACTTC. Protein product: CASSHRPAGGPGEQYF.

The chain joins TRBV29-1 to TRBJ2-1; 10 bases match TRBD2. Matching the DNA end better, TRBJ2-7 makes the J call doubtful. The germline gives CDR1 SQVTM, CDR2 ANQGSEA. This CDR3 is built from 18 residues. CDR3 sequence (DNA): TGCAGCGTTGTTAGGTCTAGCGGGAGATCGATGGCCTACAATGAGCAGTACTTC. Its translation: CSVVRSSGRSMAYNEQYF.

V gene TRBV12-3 or TRBV12-4 combines with J gene TRBJ2-7, with a weak D call TRBD2 (5 bases). V was trimmed by 2 bases and J by 3 bases, leaving 8 bases between them. This CDR3 contains 13 residues. CDR3 DNA sequence: TGTGCCAGCAGTTTATCGGGAATCTACGAGCAGTACTTC. Its translation: CASSLSGIYEQYF.

J is TRBJ2-5 and V is TRBV20-1; 8 bases agree with TRBD2. V lost 2 bases, J lost 11 bases, and 13 bases stayed unmatched. From germline, CDR1 is DFQATT and CDR2 SNEGSKA (reference sequence). CDR3 length: 14 residues. CDR3 protein: CSARTQRELSEQYF. CDR3 DNA sequence: TGCAGTGCTAGAACTCAGCGGGAGCTAAGTGAGCAGTACTTC.

CDR3 nucleotides: TGCAGTGCTATGAGCAATCAGCCCCAGCATTTT. This codes for CSAMSNQPQHF. The chain joins TRBV20-1 to TRBJ1-5; no firm D call. The V and J ends lost 4 bases and 1 base respectively, with 2 bases between them. The CDR3 has 11 amino acids. In germline, CDR1 is DFQATT, CDR2 SNEGSKA (reference sequence).

The chain employs TRBV6-5 and TRBJ1-5; D uncertain. Germline lookup yields CDR1 MNHEY and CDR2 SVGAGI. The CDR3 runs 16 residues. Trimming took 0 bases from V and 4 from J, leaving 13 bases between them. The CDR3, as DNA: TGTGCCAGCAGTTACTCCCCCCCCGGGTCTAATCAGCCCCAGCATTTT. This translates into CASSYSPPGSNQPQHF.

This clonotype was picked up one time. This chain connects TRBV7-8 to TRBJ1-5; D uncertain. The V end was cut by 1 base, the J end by 3 bases, with 13 bases between. This CDR3 has 16 amino acids. CDR1 SGHVS and CDR2 FQNEAQ come from the germline V gene. CDR3 DNA: TGTGCCAGCAGCTTAGGCAGCTTACTTATCAATCAGCCCCAGCATTTT. Protein: CASSLGSLLINQPQHF.

This clonotype has a handful of counts. The chain recombines TRBV5-1 with TRBJ2-3; TRBD1 matches at 9 bases. This CDR3 contains 16 residues. Trimming removed 6 bases from V and 1 base from J; junction bases left unmatched: 9. CDR1 and CDR2 from the germline V gene are SGHRS and YFSETQ. The CDR3 nucleotides are TGCGCCAGCACACCCGGGACAGGGATTCGCACAGATACGCAGTATTTT. It specifies CASTPGTGIRTDTQYF.

The CDR3 DNA reads as TGTGCCAGCAGCCAAGAAGGGACTAGCGGAGTAACTTCCTACGAGCAGTACTTC. It encodes CASSQEGTSGVTSYEQYF. The chain couples TRBV4-2 to TRBJ2-7; TRBD2 aligns across 11 bases. From germline, CDR1 is LGHNA and CDR2 YNFKEQ. The CDR3 contains 18 residues. J gave up 1 base and V 0 bases, and 8 bases lay outside the gene matches.

This clonotype was detected only once. This sequence joins TRBV6-5 and TRBJ2-7, with D unclear. The J call may be in error: the DNA end matches TRBJ2-5 better. The CDR3 is 15 amino acids. Looked up from germline, CDR1 is MNHEY and CDR2 is SVGAGI. Here the CDR3 reads CASSYSTGLGETQYF. The CDR3 DNA reads as TGTGCCAGCAGTTACTCGACGGGTTTGGGGGAGACCCAGTACTTC.

The chain couples TRBV11-2 to TRBJ2-1; D perhaps matches TRBD1 (6 bases). V was shortened by 4 bases and J by 10 bases, with 29 bases between the two germline ends. This CDR3 has 18 residues. Per the germline V gene, CDR1 is SGHAT and CDR2 is FQNNGV. DNA for the CDR3: TGTGCCAGCAGCTCCTTAAACAGGGCAAAAGGGGATATTTACGAGCAGTTCTTC. Protein: CASSSLNRAKGDIYEQFF. The variable domain in full, completed from reference TRBV11-2 and TRBJ2-1, reads EAGVAQSPRYKIIEKRQSVAFWCNPISGHATLYWYQQILGQGPKLLIQFQNNGVVDDSQLPKDRFSAERLKGVDSTLKIQPAKLEDSAVYLCASSSLNRAKGDIYEQFFGPGTRLTVL.

V is TRBV6-2 or TRBV6-3 and J is TRBJ2-1; 9 nucleotides align to TRBD1. The germline V gene has CDR1 MNHEY and CDR2 SVGEGT. V gave up 5 bases and J gave up 6 bases; unmatched junction bases: 8. The CDR3 runs 15 residues. Written as DNA, the CDR3 is TGTGCCAGCAGTCCCGGACAGGGGAAAAGCAATGAGCAGTTCTTC. Translated, it gives CASSPGQGKSNEQFF.

This clonotype was recorded a few times. Here the CDR3 reads CASSQGWWDSYLGSGVYSEQYF. As DNA, the CDR3 is TGTGCCAGCAGCCAAGGGTGGTGGGATAGCTACCTAGGGTCCGGGGTCTACTCCGAGCAGTACTTC. V usage is TRBV3-1 and J usage is TRBJ2-5; D may be TRBD2 (5 bases). Judging by the DNA end, TRBJ2-7 fits better; the J call may be wrong. This CDR3 region has 22 residues. The germline gives CDR1 LGHDT, CDR2 YNNKEL (reference sequence).

The CDR3 DNA sequence: TGTGCCAGCAGCCTAAGCGGGCGAGGGGAGCTGTTTTTT. As protein: CASSLSGRGELFF. The chain combines TRBV3-1 with TRBJ2-2, with TRBD2 as a possible D gene (6 bases). The CDR3 has 13 amino acids. CDR1 is LGHDT and CDR2 is YNNKEL in the germline V gene (reference sequence). Trimming took off 4 bases at V and 8 bases at J, with 11 bases between the two ends.

In this sample, this clonotype turned up a few times. This sequence may be a read error, since a much larger clone differs from it by one base. The V call is TRBV5-1, the J call TRBJ2-1, with TRBD2 as a possible D gene (5 bases). The last part of the DNA fits TRBJ2-7 better; the J call may be wrong. This CDR3 is 14 amino acids long. CDR1 is SGHRS, CDR2 YFSETQ, per germline. The CDR3 nucleotides read TGCGCCAGCAGCTTGGGAGGAGGCTACAATGAGCAGTACTTC. Amino acid sequence: CASSLGGGYNEQYF.

The rearrangement links TRBV28 to TRBJ2-3, with 7 bases lining up with TRBD2. V shed 3 bases, J shed 3 bases, and the junction held 6 bases outside the gene matches. This CDR3 spans 15 amino acids. CDR1 and CDR2 from the germline V gene are MDHEN and SYDVKM. The CDR3 loop is CASSLWRESTDTQYF. CDR3 nucleotides: TGTGCCAGCAGTTTGTGGCGGGAGAGTACAGATACGCAGTATTTT. Combining the CDR3 with reference TRBV28 and TRBJ2-3 gives the whole variable domain DVKVTQSSRYLVKRTGEKVFLECVQDMDHENMFWYRQDPGLGLRLIYFSYDVKMKEKGDIPEGYSVSREKKERFSLILESASTNQTSMYLCASSLWRESTDTQYFGPGTRLTVL.

The chain combines TRBV7-6 with TRBJ2-5, with 10 bases lining up with TRBD2. Germline lookup yields CDR1 SGHVS and CDR2 FNYEAQ. Trimming took 2 bases from V and 5 from J; bases not matched to a gene: 5. CDR3 length: 15 amino acids. The CDR3 nucleotides are TGTGCCAGCAGCTTATCTAGCGGGAGAGGTGAGACCCAGTACTTC. It is translated as CASSLSSGRGETQYF.

A few counts support this clonotype. This sequence joins TRBV28 and TRBJ2-3; D may correspond to TRBD1 or TRBD2 (5 bases each). This CDR3 contains 15 residues. From germline, CDR1 is MDHEN and CDR2 SYDVKM. Trimming left V 4 bases short and J 0 bases short, with 11 bases between. CDR3 bases: TGTGCCAGCAGTTCGGGACCGTTTAGCACAGATACGCAGTATTTT. Protein product: CASSSGPFSTDTQYF.

This clonotype was found a few times. This chain uses TRBV7-2 with TRBJ2-5; 7 bases line up with TRBD1. The germline V gene has CDR1 SGHTA and CDR2 FQGNSA. V lost 2 bases to trimming and J lost 1 base; unmatched junction nucleotides: 4. The CDR3 covers 15 residues. The CDR3 reads CASSLLGTAQETQYF. CDR3 in DNA: TGTGCCAGCAGCTTATTGGGGACAGCCCAAGAGACCCAGTACTTC.

The rearrangement joins TRBV29-1 to TRBJ1-2; D not certain. From germline, CDR1 is SQVTM and CDR2 ANQGSEA. CDR3 length equals 15 residues. V was pared by 7 bases and J by 2 bases, with 20 bases between. CDR3 protein: CSGSNLRTANYGYTF. The DNA for the CDR3 is TGCAGCGGCTCCAACCTCCGGACGGCAAACTATGGCTACACCTTC.

This clonotype has a handful of counts. CDR3 sequence (DNA): TGCAGTGCTAGAGAGGCGGGAGGGGAGTACGAGCAGTACTTC. Amino acid sequence: CSAREAGGEYEQYF. The chain joins TRBV20-1 to TRBJ2-7, with TRBD2 matching over 9 bases. CDR1 and CDR2 (germline): DFQATT, SNEGSKA (reference sequence). The CDR3 extends over 14 amino acids. Germline trimming cut 0 bases from V and 4 bases from J; bases unmatched to any gene: 4.

The rearrangement links TRBV4-3 to TRBJ2-5; D gene unclear. The CDR3 has 16 amino acids. V was cut by 3 bases and J by 5 bases, with 19 bases left in between. The germline V gene encodes CDR1 LGHNA and CDR2 YSLEER. Here the CDR3 reads CASSQAAGSGHETQYF. For the CDR3, the DNA is TGCGCCAGCAGCCAGGCCGCCGGGTCTGGTCACGAGACCCAGTACTTC.